The 15 T cell receptor beta chains in this list originate from one sample, sequenced in a study of control samples from healthy donors and cancer patients (dated by TCRdb to the early 2020s). The library was obtained by the immunoSEQ multiplex PCR assay. Entries here come from immuneACCESS through TCRdb and include only in-frame sequences with V and J called. Some clones fail to appear in such tables; in the studies checked, an unresolved V gene covers under half of the shortfall, and the cause of the remainder is unknown. The sample table records under 150,000 clones; roughly 92% of these occur just once. The ten most abundant clones make up about 11% of the sample. Sequencing was performed on blood. Receptor source: a young man in good health.

CDR3 sequence reads: CASSLAHGWELNSPLHF. CDR3 coding DNA: TGTGCCAGCAGCTTGGCGCACGGTTGGGAGCTAAATTCACCCCTCCACTTT. V and J are TRBV5-5 and TRBJ1-6, with no clear D. The length of the CDR3 is 17 residues. Deletions cut 0 bases from V and 7 bases from J, with 17 bases between. Looked up from germline, CDR1 is SGHKS and CDR2 is YYEKEE (reference sequence).

V is TRBV5-1 and J is TRBJ2-7; 7 bases agree with TRBD1. V lost 3 bases and J lost 2; bases outside the gene matches: 5. CDR1 is SGHRS, CDR2 YFSETQ, per germline. This CDR3 comprises 14 residues. CDR3 loop: CASSSGTDPYEQYF. CDR3 in DNA: TGCGCCAGCAGCTCCGGGACAGACCCCTACGAGCAGTACTTC. The variable domain in full, completed from reference TRBV5-1 and TRBJ2-7, reads KAGVTQTPRYLIKTRGQQVTLSCSPISGHRSVSWYQQTPGQGLQFLFEYFSETQRNKGNFPGRFSGRQFSNSRSEMNVSTLELGDSALYLCASSSGTDPYEQYFGPGTRLTVT.

The chain has TRBV30 and TRBJ1-6, with a tentative D call TRBD1 (6 bases). This CDR3 comprises 14 residues. Germline CDR1 and CDR2: GTSNPN and SVGIG (reference sequence). V shed 3 bases and J shed 14 bases, with 20 bases lying between them. CDR3: CAWRNTGTLRTLHF. The CDR3 region has the DNA TGTGCCTGGAGGAATACAGGGACCCTTAGAACCCTCCACTTT.

This sequence joins TRBV5-4 and TRBJ2-1; 12 positions match TRBD2. V lost 5 bases, J lost 9 bases, and 9 bases stayed unmatched. The CDR3 has 15 amino acids. Germline lookup yields CDR1 SGHNT and CDR2 YYREEE (reference sequence). CDR3 protein: CASRLAGGVMREQFF. DNA of the CDR3: TGTGCCAGCAGGCTAGCGGGAGGGGTGATGCGTGAGCAGTTCTTC.

This clone appeared once. The chain links TRBV28 to TRBJ1-2, with 12 bases matching TRBD1. Germline trimming cut 3 bases from V and 4 bases from J; bases unmatched to any gene: 9. This CDR3 spans 17 amino acids. Germline V gene lookup returns CDR1 MDHEN and CDR2 SYDVKM. The CDR3 is CASSFSGQGARSYGYTF. In DNA, the CDR3 is TGTGCCAGCAGTTTCTCGGGACAGGGGGCGCGGAGCTATGGCTACACCTTC.

The genes are TRBV3-1 (or the pseudogene TRBV3-2) and TRBJ1-5; TRBD1 agrees at 9 bases. This CDR3 spans 16 amino acids. The J segment lost 3 bases and the V segment lost 4 bases, leaving 7 bases of the junction unmatched. CDR1 is LGHDT and CDR2 is YNNKEL in the germline V gene (reference sequence). The CDR3 coding sequence is TGTGCCAGCAGCCCAGACAGGGGGAGGTACAATCAGCCCCAGCATTTT. Translating gives CASSPDRGRYNQPQHF.

This clone is a singleton in its sample. The gene calls are TRBV30 and TRBJ1-1; maybe TRBD1 (5 bases). The V end lost 1 base, the J end lost 4 bases, and 10 bases lay between the germline ends. The CDR3 covers 13 residues. Germline V gives CDR1 GTSNPN, CDR2 SVGIG (reference sequence). The CDR3 is CAWSEGTGTEAFF. In DNA, the CDR3 is TGTGCCTGGAGTGAGGGGACGGGCACTGAAGCTTTCTTT.

The V gene is TRBV3-1 (or the pseudogene TRBV3-2), the J gene TRBJ1-1; D not resolved. Trimming pared 2 bases from V and 2 bases from J, leaving 9 bases between. Germline lookup yields CDR1 LGHDT and CDR2 YNNKEL (reference sequence). The CDR3 covers 14 residues. In nucleotides, the CDR3 is TGTGCCAGCAGCCAAACCGCAGGAAACACTGAAGCTTTCTTT. Encoded protein: CASSQTAGNTEAFF.

This rearrangement joins TRBV2 to TRBJ2-7; TRBD2 matches at 14 bases. The CDR3 has 16 residues. Germline CDR1 is SNHLY and CDR2 is FYNNEI. V dropped 4 bases and J dropped 0; count of bases not matched to a gene: 2. CDR3 coding DNA: TGTGCCAGCAGTGGGACTAGCGGGAGGCTCTCCTACGAGCAGTACTTC. Translating gives CASSGTSGRLSYEQYF.

The chain recombines TRBV5-1 with TRBJ2-1, with 7 bases matching TRBD2. Germline CDR1 is SGHRS and CDR2 is YFSETQ. This CDR3 spans 18 amino acids. Losses at the gene ends were 1 base for V and 3 bases for J; bases not matched to a gene: 13. For the CDR3, the DNA is TGCGCCAGCAGCTTGATAGTTTCGGGAGGTACCCTCTACAATGAGCAGTTCTTC. It codes for CASSLIVSGGTLYNEQFF. Full variable domain (rest looked up from reference TRBV5-1 and TRBJ2-1): KAGVTQTPRYLIKTRGQQVTLSCSPISGHRSVSWYQQTPGQGLQFLFEYFSETQRNKGNFPGRFSGRQFSNSRSEMNVSTLELGDSALYLCASSLIVSGGTLYNEQFFGPGTRLTVL.

This clone was recorded once. V gene TRBV2 combines with J gene TRBJ2-7; D is ambiguous. The CDR3 consists of 14 residues. CDR1 and CDR2 from the germline V gene are SNHLY and FYNNEI. V lost 4 bases and J 6 bases, leaving 16 bases between the germline ends. The CDR3 sequence: CASSVGRASGEQYF. CDR3 sequence (DNA): TGTGCCAGCAGTGTGGGAAGAGCCTCGGGCGAGCAGTACTTC.

The rearrangement uses TRBV4-1 and TRBJ1-5, with D possibly matching TRBD1 (6 bases). Between the trimmed V and J ends, which lost 2 bases and 5 bases, there was a span of 10 bases. The CDR3 sequence is 14 residues long. Germline CDR1 and CDR2: MGHRA and YSYEKL. The CDR3 bases are TGCGCCAGCAGCCAAACTACAGGGCATCAGCCCCAGCATTTT. Translated: CASSQTTGHQPQHF.

The V call is TRBV4-1, the J call TRBJ1-1; D is possibly TRBD1 (6 bases). The CDR3 spans 19 residues. V was shortened by 0 bases and J by 3 bases, with 23 bases between the two germline ends. CDR1 and CDR2 from the germline V gene are MGHRA and YSYEKL. The CDR3 sequence is CASSQDQARSGQKYTEAFF. CDR3 in DNA: TGCGCCAGCAGCCAAGATCAAGCGCGCTCGGGACAAAAATACACTGAAGCTTTCTTT.

The chain has TRBV28 and TRBJ1-6, with D possibly TRBD1 on 5 matching bases. The CDR3 runs 18 residues. The germline CDR1 and CDR2 sequences are MDHEN and SYDVKM. Deletions cut 4 bases from V and 1 base from J, with 17 bases between. As DNA, the CDR3 is TGTGCCAGCAGTTCCCCGGGACGCAAGGGATCCTATAATTCACCCCTCCACTTT. Encoded protein: CASSSPGRKGSYNSPLHF.

The chain couples TRBV29-1 to TRBJ1-1; tentative D call: TRBD1 (6 bases). V was pared by 5 bases and J by 4 bases, with 14 bases between. The CDR3 extends over 13 amino acids. Germline V gene lookup returns CDR1 SQVTM and CDR2 ANQGSEA. CDR3 sequence (DNA): TGCAGCGTTACAGGGATCGGGGGCACTGAAGCTTTCTTT. Protein: CSVTGIGGTEAFF.